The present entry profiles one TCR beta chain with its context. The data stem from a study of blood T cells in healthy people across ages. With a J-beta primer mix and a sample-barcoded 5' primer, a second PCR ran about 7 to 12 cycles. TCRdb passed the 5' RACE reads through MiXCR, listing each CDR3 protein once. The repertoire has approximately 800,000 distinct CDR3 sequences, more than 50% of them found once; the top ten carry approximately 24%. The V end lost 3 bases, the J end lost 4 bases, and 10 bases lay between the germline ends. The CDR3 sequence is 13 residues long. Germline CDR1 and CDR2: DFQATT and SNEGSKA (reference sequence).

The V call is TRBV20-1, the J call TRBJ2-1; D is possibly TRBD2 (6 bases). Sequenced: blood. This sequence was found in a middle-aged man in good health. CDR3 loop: CSASVGGYNEQFF. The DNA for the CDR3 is TGCAGTGCTAGCGTCGGGGGATACAATGAGCAGTTCTTC.